One and the same sample provided the 19 T cell receptor beta chains below, sequenced in a study of blood T cell repertoires in COVID-19 (dated by TCRdb to 2018 to 2021). The receptor library was made with the immunoSEQ multiplex PCR assay. As stored in TCRdb, this immuneACCESS dataset retains in-frame rearrangements with V and J assigned. A fraction of the clones does not appear; measured against another copy, unresolved V genes explain less than half of the discrepancy, and the remainder lacks a known reason. This sample comprises roughly 58,000 clones, approximately 88% of them detected only once. Jointly, the top ten make up around a sixth of the sample. The sequencing sample was made of peripheral blood. The receptors derive from a man between 65 and 85 years old with active COVID-19.

J is TRBJ1-3 and V is TRBV9; D remains ambiguous. CDR1 SGDLS and CDR2 YYNGEE come from the germline V gene. The CDR3 totals 14 residues. V lost 0 bases and J lost 4, with 8 bases in between. CDR3 sequence (DNA): TGTGCCAGCAGCGTAGACCACGAGGGAAACACCATATATTTT. It specifies CASSVDHEGNTIYF.

The chain has TRBV5-6 and TRBJ2-5; 12 bases fit TRBD2. With V trimmed by 4 bases and J by 2 bases, 6 bases remained unmatched. This CDR3 contains 16 residues. Looked up from germline, CDR1 is SGHDT and CDR2 is YYEEEE. The CDR3 DNA reads TGTGCCAGCAGCCCAAGGACTAGCGGGAAGCAAGAGACCCAGTACTTC. Protein sequence: CASSPRTSGKQETQYF.

This sequence joins TRBV28 and TRBJ2-7, with D perhaps TRBD1 (6 bases). V gave up 7 bases and J gave up 3 bases, with 19 bases separating them. This CDR3 contains 15 residues. CDR1 MDHEN and CDR2 SYDVKM come from the germline V gene. The CDR3 protein is CASILGRGSGYEQYF. The CDR3 DNA reads as TGTGCCAGCATCCTCGGCAGGGGAAGTGGCTACGAGCAGTACTTC.

J is TRBJ2-2 and V is TRBV4-1; D possibly corresponds to TRBD2 (6 bases). Trimming shortened V by 0 bases and J by 6 bases, and 11 bases separated the two germline ends. The CDR3 covers 15 residues. CDR1 and CDR2 from the germline V gene are MGHRA and YSYEKL. CDR3 in DNA: TGCGCCAGCAGCCAAGAACGGGGGAGAGCCGGGGAGCTGTTTTTT. Translated, it gives CASSQERGRAGELFF.

The chain combines TRBV18 with TRBJ2-7, with 9 bases lining up with TRBD2. The CDR3 runs to 15 residues. V gave up 2 bases and J gave up 3 bases; unmatched junction bases: 5. CDR1 and CDR2 from the germline V gene are KGHSH and LQKENI. The CDR3 bases are TGTGCCAGCTCACCAACTTCTAGCGGGATCTACGAGCAGTACTTC. Protein sequence: CASSPTSSGIYEQYF.

The CDR3: CASSAARGQMNTEAFF. CDR3 DNA: TGCGCCAGCAGCGCGGCGAGGGGACAGATGAACACTGAAGCTTTCTTT. The chain employs TRBV5-1 and TRBJ1-1, with 7 bases that match TRBD1. The germline V gene has CDR1 SGHRS and CDR2 YFSETQ. Trimming took 4 bases from V and 0 from J; bases not matched to a gene: 9. The CDR3 consists of 16 residues.

The chain has TRBV9 and TRBJ2-1; 7 bases line up with TRBD2. This CDR3 region has 15 residues. The V gene's germline CDR1 is SGDLS and CDR2 YYNGEE. The ends lost 2 bases at V and 3 bases at J; junction bases unmatched: 5. Here the CDR3 DNA reads TGTGCCAGCAGCGTCCCGGGACTAAACTACAATGAGCAGTTCTTC. Residues: CASSVPGLNYNEQFF.

The chain is built from TRBV2 and TRBJ2-3, with 9 nucleotides matching TRBD2. This CDR3 is built from 17 residues. Germline CDR1 reads SNHLY; CDR2 reads FYNNEI. V lost 0 bases to trimming and J lost 2 bases; unmatched junction nucleotides: 6. The CDR3 DNA is TGTGCCAGCAGTGAAGCCAGGCTAGCGGGAAACACAGATACGCAGTATTTT. Amino acid sequence: CASSEARLAGNTDTQYF.

The chain recombines TRBV11-2 with TRBJ1-2, with TRBD1 matching over 10 bases. The germline gives CDR1 SGHAT, CDR2 FQNNGV. The V segment lost 0 bases and the J segment 4 bases; nucleotides outside the gene matches: 5. The CDR3 totals 16 residues. DNA of the CDR3: TGTGCCAGCAGCTTAGATGGTGGGACAGGGGTCTATGGCTACACCTTC. This codes for CASSLDGGTGVYGYTF.

J is TRBJ2-1 and V is TRBV10-3; 10 positions match TRBD2. This CDR3 spans 15 amino acids. V lost 1 base and J lost 7; bases outside the gene matches: 4. Germline V gene sequence: CDR1 ENHRY, CDR2 SYGVKD. CDR3 amino acids: CAISELGLARNEQFF. The CDR3 bases are TGTGCCATCAGTGAGTTGGGACTAGCGAGGAATGAGCAGTTCTTC.

The chain recombines TRBV7-6 with TRBJ1-3; TRBD1 aligns across 9 bases. The CDR3 has 15 residues. CDR1 and CDR2 (germline): SGHVS, FNYEAQ. The trim removed 4 bases at V and 8 bases at J, leaving 9 bases unmatched. CDR3 loop: CASSYSGTGPDTIYF. CDR3 in DNA: TGTGCCAGCAGCTACTCCGGGACAGGGCCGGACACCATATATTTT.

This chain connects TRBV19 to TRBJ2-5, with 10 bases aligning to TRBD2. The V gene's germline CDR1 is LNHDA and CDR2 SQIVND (reference sequence). V shed 4 bases and J 5 bases; nucleotides not matched to a gene: 4. The CDR3 runs to 14 residues. The CDR3 sequence: CASSRGGLAETQYF. The CDR3 DNA reads TGTGCCAGTAGTAGGGGGGGACTAGCGGAGACCCAGTACTTC.

This chain links TRBV7-3 with TRBJ1-1, with TRBD1 matching 7 bases. CDR1 SGHTA and CDR2 FQGTGA come from the germline V gene. The CDR3 totals 13 residues. The J segment lost 6 bases and the V segment lost 5 bases, leaving 6 bases of the junction unmatched. The CDR3 loop reads CASSLRQGAEAFF. CDR3 nucleotide sequence: TGTGCCAGCAGCCTGCGACAGGGCGCTGAAGCTTTCTTT.

This clone is classed as medium-sized. V gene TRBV5-1 combines with J gene TRBJ2-7; 7 nucleotides match TRBD1. CDR1 and CDR2 from the germline V gene are SGHRS and YFSETQ. This CDR3 contains 15 residues. V lost 4 bases to trimming and J lost 0 bases; unmatched junction nucleotides: 7. CDR3 bases: TGCGCCAGCAGCCCAAGGGGACAGTCCTCCTACGAGCAGTACTTC. Protein product: CASSPRGQSSYEQYF.

This chain joins TRBV14 and TRBJ2-7, with TRBD1 as a possible D gene (6 bases). CDR1 SGHDN and CDR2 FVKESK come from the germline V gene. V dropped 8 bases and J dropped 3 bases, with 17 bases sitting between them. This CDR3 contains 14 residues. The CDR3: CASAWRGGIYEQYF. CDR3 DNA: TGTGCCAGCGCTTGGAGAGGGGGAATCTACGAGCAGTACTTC.

CDR3 in amino acids: CASRAGGRVFAEQFF. The DNA of the CDR3 is TGTGCCAGCAGAGCCGGCGGGAGGGTCTTCGCTGAGCAGTTCTTC. V gene TRBV5-6 combines with J gene TRBJ2-1, with 9 nucleotides matching TRBD2. The CDR3 is 15 residues long. Germline V gene sequence: CDR1 SGHDT, CDR2 YYEEEE. Losses at the gene ends were 5 bases for V and 9 bases for J; bases not matched to a gene: 12.

This chain connects TRBV21-1 to TRBJ2-7; the table's D call, TRBD2, was not checked against the DNA. TRBV21-1 is reported as a pseudogene. The CDR3 sequence is 15 residues long. CDR3 protein: CASSPRLAEAHEQYF. Written as DNA, the CDR3 is TGTGCCAGCAGCCCCCGACTGGCCGAAGCCCACGAGCAGTACTTC.

To note about this clone: This may be a read error, as it is one base from a much larger clone. The J gene is TRBJ2-2, the V gene TRBV3-1 (or the pseudogene TRBV3-2); tentative D call: TRBD1 (6 bases). V lost 4 bases and J 1 base, leaving 7 bases between the germline ends. The CDR3 consists of 14 residues. Germline CDR1 reads LGHDT; CDR2 reads YNNKEL (reference sequence). CDR3 bases: TGTGCCAGCAGCCTGGGACAGAACACCGGGGAGCTGTTTTTT. Residues: CASSLGQNTGELFF.

V gene TRBV5-8 combines with J gene TRBJ1-5, with 9 bases aligning to TRBD1. J gave up 3 bases and V 5 bases, and 9 bases lay outside the gene matches. Per the germline V gene, CDR1 is SGHTS and CDR2 is YDEGEE. The CDR3 loop spans 16 amino acids. CDR3: CASRPGQGRVNQPQHF. Written as DNA, the CDR3 is TGTGCCAGCAGGCCGGGACAGGGAAGAGTCAATCAGCCCCAGCATTTT. Based on the CDR3 plus reference TRBV5-8 and TRBJ1-5, the full variable domain is EAGVTQSPTHLIKTRGQQATLRCSPISGHTSVYWYQQALGLGLQFLLWYDEGEERNRGNFPPRFSGRQFPNYSSELNVNALELEDSALYLCASRPGQGRVNQPQHFGDGTRLSIL.